These 28 T cell receptor beta chains were sequenced from one sample in a study of blood T cell repertoires in COVID-19. Profiled with immunoSEQ multiplex PCR; TCRdb holds only in-frame clones, not every one. The profile shows some 130,000 clones, 80% to 90% of them singletons. Sequenced input: peripheral blood. These TCRs come from a woman aged 55-75 years with acute or convalescent COVID-19.

The CDR3, as DNA: TGTGCCAGCAGTCTGGGGGCGGGCGAAAAACTGTTTTTT. This sequence encodes CASSLGAGEKLFF. The rearrangement uses TRBV2 and TRBJ1-4, with D tentatively TRBD1 (6 bases). The germline CDR1 and CDR2 sequences are SNHLY and FYNNEI. This CDR3 contains 13 residues. Trimming shortened V by 5 bases and J by 8 bases, and 12 bases separated the two germline ends.

This chain joins TRBV6-5 and TRBJ1-2; TRBD1 agrees at 8 bases. Germline assignment: CDR1 MNHEY and CDR2 SVGAGI. This CDR3 comprises 15 residues. V shed 5 bases, J shed 8 bases, and the junction held 13 bases outside the gene matches. This CDR3 is CASSPRGRTSWGYTF. In DNA form, the CDR3 reads TGTGCCAGCAGTCCCAGGGGGCGCACGTCATGGGGCTACACCTTC.

The chain recombines TRBV25-1 with TRBJ1-4; TRBD1 agrees at 10 bases. Germline V gene sequence: CDR1 MGHDK, CDR2 SYGVNS. Trimming cost V 4 bases and J 7 bases; bases outside gene matches: 6. This CDR3 has 15 residues. The CDR3 here is CASSVRTGGIEKLFF. In nucleotides, the CDR3 is TGTGCCAGCAGTGTCCGGACAGGGGGAATTGAAAAACTGTTTTTT.

The chain uses TRBV9 and TRBJ2-2; TRBD2 agrees at 11 bases. The CDR3 extends over 14 amino acids. Trimming took 3 bases from V and 7 from J; bases not matched to a gene: 2. Per germline, CDR1 SGDLS and CDR2 YYNGEE. The CDR3 region has the DNA TGTGCCAGCAGCGCCGGGACTAGCGGCGGGGAGCTGTTTTTT. This encodes CASSAGTSGGELFF.

V is TRBV19 and J is TRBJ1-6; no reliable D call. The CDR3 is made up of 17 amino acids. V was cut by 7 bases and J by 0 bases, with 16 bases left in between. Germline CDR1 reads LNHDA; CDR2 reads SQIVND (reference sequence). This CDR3 reads CASTKTPRSSYNSPLHF. The CDR3 coding sequence is TGTGCCAGTACTAAGACACCCCGAAGCTCCTATAATTCACCCCTCCACTTT.

This clone has more than one count but fewer than ten. The chain uses TRBV29-1 and TRBJ1-1, with D perhaps matching TRBD1 (5 bases). The CDR3 extends over 16 amino acids. Looked up from germline, CDR1 is SQVTM and CDR2 is ANQGSEA. Trimming took off 6 bases at V and 4 bases at J, with 24 bases between the two ends. In DNA, the CDR3 is TGCAGCGTGGATGGAGGGGAGAGCCACTACGGCACTGAAGCTTTCTTT. As protein: CSVDGGESHYGTEAFF.

This clone was seen just once. J is TRBJ2-1 and V is TRBV6-5; D is undetermined. Germline lookup yields CDR1 MNHEY and CDR2 SVGAGI. Trimming stripped 6 bases from V and 9 bases from J, with 6 bases between. The CDR3 runs 10 residues. CDR3 DNA sequence: TGTGCCAGCAGGCGGCGTGAGCAGTTCTTC. It yields the protein CASRRREQFF.

This chain joins TRBV5-1 and TRBJ2-1, with TRBD2 identical over 14 bases. The CDR3 length is 16 residues. With 0 bases clipped from V and 9 bases from J, the junction kept 5 bases outside the gene matches. Germline V lookup: CDR1 SGHRS, CDR2 YFSETQ. The CDR3 loop reads CASSLGLAGGRGEQFF. The CDR3 coding sequence is TGCGCCAGCAGCTTGGGACTAGCGGGAGGGCGTGGTGAGCAGTTCTTC.

This clone has only one observation. The chain joins TRBV27 to TRBJ1-6; D is undetermined. This CDR3 has 15 amino acids. V lost 2 bases and J 5 bases, leaving 10 bases between the germline ends. In germline, CDR1 is MNHEY, CDR2 SMNVEV (reference sequence). The CDR3 coding sequence is TGTGCCAGCAGTTTAGGTCGACTCGATAATTCACCCCTCCACTTT. Protein product: CASSLGRLDNSPLHF.

This chain uses TRBV30 with TRBJ2-3, with no clear D. The CDR3 consists of 11 residues. The V and J ends lost 2 bases and 9 bases respectively, with 9 bases between them. Germline-derived CDR1 and CDR2 are GTSNPN and SVGIG (reference sequence). CDR3 nucleotides: TGTGCCTGGAGTAGCGAGTCGACGCAGTATTTT. Translated, it gives CAWSSESTQYF.

The V call is TRBV3-1 (or the pseudogene TRBV3-2), the J call TRBJ1-6, with D unclear. CDR3 size: 14 residues. The V end was cut by 0 bases, the J end by 7 bases, with 7 bases between. The germline V gene encodes CDR1 LGHDT and CDR2 YNNKEL (reference sequence). CDR3 in amino acids: CASSQEYSNSPLHF. The CDR3 coding sequence is TGTGCCAGCAGCCAAGAGTACAGCAATTCACCCCTCCACTTT.

The chain links TRBV7-6 to TRBJ1-3; 7 positions match TRBD1. Per germline, CDR1 SGHVS and CDR2 FNYEAQ. The V segment lost 5 bases and the J segment 0 bases; nucleotides outside the gene matches: 16. This CDR3 is 19 amino acids long. CDR3 DNA sequence: TGTGCCAGCAGCCCCGAGATTAAGACAGGGACTTACTCTGGAAACACCATATATTTT. Amino acids: CASSPEIKTGTYSGNTIYF. The variable domain in full, completed from reference TRBV7-6 and TRBJ1-3, reads GAGVSQSPRYKVTKRGQDVALRCDPISGHVSLYWYRQALGQGPEFLTYFNYEAQQDKSGLPNDRFSAERPEGSISTLTIQRTEQRDSAMYRCASSPEIKTGTYSGNTIYFGEGSWLTVV.

The chain joins TRBV6-1 to TRBJ1-6, with D perhaps matching TRBD1 (5 bases). CDR1 MNHNS and CDR2 SASEGT come from the germline V gene. The CDR3 sequence is 15 residues long. The V end was cut by 0 bases, the J end by 7 bases, with 10 bases between. The CDR3 DNA reads as TGTGCCAGCAGTGAAGCGCAGGGAAGGAATTCACCCCTCCACTTT. This encodes CASSEAQGRNSPLHF.

The chain combines TRBV6-5 with TRBJ1-5, with 10 bases that match TRBD1. Germline trimming cut 8 bases from V and 5 bases from J; bases unmatched to any gene: 6. This CDR3 spans 14 amino acids. The germline CDR1 and CDR2 sequences are MNHEY and SVGAGI. This chain's CDR3 is CASQTGGSYQPQHF. The CDR3 region has the DNA TGTGCCAGCCAGACAGGGGGCTCCTATCAGCCCCAGCATTTT.

This chain connects TRBV19 to TRBJ2-1, with 8 bases that match TRBD2. V gave up 5 bases and J gave up 2 bases; unmatched junction bases: 5. Germline assignment: CDR1 LNHDA and CDR2 SQIVND (reference sequence). The CDR3 runs to 15 residues. The CDR3 DNA is TGTGCCAGTAGTGTTAGCGGGACCACCTACAATGAGCAGTTCTTC. Its translation: CASSVSGTTYNEQFF.

This clone came up once. Other DNA sequences from this sample encode an identical CDR3 as well. The chain uses TRBV5-1 and TRBJ1-5, with D perhaps TRBD1 (5 bases). There are 14 residues in the CDR3. Germline CDR1 SGHRS, CDR2 YFSETQ. Trimming pared 0 bases from V and 7 bases from J, leaving 11 bases between. The CDR3 reads CASSLDSGKQPQHF. The CDR3 DNA follows: TGCGCCAGCAGCTTGGACTCAGGGAAACAGCCCCAGCATTTT. The full variable domain, in which reference TRBV5-1 and TRBJ1-5 provide the parts outside the CDR3, is KAGVTQTPRYLIKTRGQQVTLSCSPISGHRSVSWYQQTPGQGLQFLFEYFSETQRNKGNFPGRFSGRQFSNSRSEMNVSTLELGDSALYLCASSLDSGKQPQHFGDGTRLSIL.

The chain has TRBV4-1 and TRBJ2-6; D call uncertain. Germline lookup yields CDR1 MGHRA and CDR2 YSYEKL. Trimming took off 0 bases at V and 0 bases at J, with 9 bases between the two ends. CDR3 length equals 17 residues. This CDR3 reads CASSQDPAGSGANVLTF. The CDR3 DNA sequence: TGCGCCAGCAGCCAAGATCCGGCAGGCTCTGGGGCCAACGTCCTGACTTTC.

The table lists this clone with a few counts. The gene calls are TRBV27 and TRBJ1-2, with 10 bases identical to TRBD1. Germline V gives CDR1 MNHEY, CDR2 SMNVEV (reference sequence). The CDR3 covers 15 residues. J was trimmed by 10 bases and V by 5 bases; bases with no gene match: 13. The CDR3, as DNA: TGTGCCAGCAGTACCTCAGACAGGGGGCTGTTCGACTACACCTTC. This translates into CASSTSDRGLFDYTF.

The gene calls are TRBV30 and TRBJ1-5, with TRBD1 as a possible D gene (5 bases). The CDR3 covers 13 residues. Trimming removed 3 bases at V and 4 bases at J, with 10 bases between. CDR1 GTSNPN and CDR2 SVGIG come from the germline V gene (reference sequence). This CDR3 reads CAWSTGDNQPQHF. The CDR3 DNA sequence: TGTGCCTGGAGCACGGGGGATAATCAGCCCCAGCATTTT. Together with reference TRBV30 and TRBJ1-5, the CDR3 gives the full variable domain: SQTIHQWPATLVQPVGSPLSLECTVEGTSNPNLYWYRQAAGRGLQLLFYSVGIGQISSEVPQNLSASRPQDRQFILSSKKLLLSDSGFYLCAWSTGDNQPQHFGDGTRLSIL.

The chain is built from TRBV15 and TRBJ1-2; D unclear. Trimming left V 0 bases short and J 4 bases short, with 18 bases between. Germline-derived CDR1 and CDR2 are LNHNV and YYDKDF (reference sequence). The CDR3 spans 17 residues. The DNA of the CDR3 is TGTGCCACCAGCAGAGATCCCCTGGCAGTCGAGGTCTATGGCTACACCTTC. Protein: CATSRDPLAVEVYGYTF.

The chain has TRBV6-1 and TRBJ2-1; D is undetermined. The CDR3 is 16 residues long. V was cut by 2 bases and J by 5 bases, with 16 bases left in between. The V gene's germline CDR1 is MNHNS and CDR2 SASEGT. The CDR3 spells CASSEINSEPHNEQFF. Here the CDR3 DNA reads TGTGCCAGCAGTGAAATTAATTCGGAGCCACACAATGAGCAGTTCTTC.

This clone was found a few times. This rearrangement joins TRBV18 to TRBJ2-5, with 15 bases identical to TRBD2. The CDR3 contains 16 residues. With 3 bases clipped from V and 3 bases from J, the junction kept 2 bases outside the gene matches. Per germline, CDR1 KGHSH and CDR2 LQKENI. CDR3 amino acids: CASSPGLAGGKETQYF. In nucleotides, the CDR3 is TGTGCCAGCTCACCCGGACTAGCGGGAGGGAAAGAGACCCAGTACTTC.

A note on this clone: A junction boundary mismatches the germline segment, possibly from a read error. The V and J genes are TRBV6-5 and TRBJ2-1, with a weak D call TRBD2 (6 bases). The CDR3 covers 12 residues. Germline loops: CDR1 MNHEY, CDR2 SVGAGI. CDR3: CASSHSGGEQFF. CDR3 in DNA: TGTGCCAGCAGTCACTCCGGGGGTGAGCAGTTCTTC.

The gene calls are TRBV5-1 and TRBJ2-1; D gene unclear. Germline CDR1 SGHRS, CDR2 YFSETQ. The V end lost 4 bases, the J end lost 8 bases, and 10 bases lay between the germline ends. The CDR3 totals 12 residues. This CDR3 is CASSHQRYEQFF. The CDR3 DNA sequence: TGCGCCAGCAGCCACCAGCGATATGAGCAGTTCTTC.

This sequence joins TRBV28 and TRBJ1-1, with D hard to call. The length of the CDR3 is 14 residues. Germline V gives CDR1 MDHEN, CDR2 SYDVKM. Trimming left V 2 bases short and J 6 bases short, with 13 bases between. The CDR3 loop reads CASSLMGERSEAFF. The CDR3 DNA follows: TGTGCCAGCAGTTTAATGGGTGAGCGGTCTGAAGCTTTCTTT.

This clone was observed a single time. This chain links TRBV11-3 with TRBJ1-1, with D uncertain. CDR1 is SGHNT and CDR2 is YENEEA in the germline V gene. The length of the CDR3 is 13 residues. Trimming shortened V by 3 bases and J by 7 bases, and 12 bases separated the two germline ends. CDR3 bases: TGTGCCAGCAGCTTTTTCCCTCGGGGTGAAGCTTTCTTT. Amino acid sequence: CASSFFPRGEAFF.

This chain connects TRBV30 to TRBJ1-5; D remains unclear. Germline V lookup: CDR1 GTSNPN, CDR2 SVGIG (reference sequence). The CDR3 loop spans 13 amino acids. V lost 2 bases and J lost 4, with 9 bases in between. CDR3 DNA sequence: TGTGCCTGGAGTACCCAGTTGAATCAGCCCCAGCATTTT. Translation: CAWSTQLNQPQHF.

The chain carries TRBV7-9 and TRBJ2-1; a possible D gene is TRBD2 (5 bases). The V and J ends lost 1 base and 1 base respectively, with 8 bases between them. The germline V gene has CDR1 SEHNR and CDR2 FQNEAQ (reference sequence). The CDR3 covers 15 residues. The CDR3 DNA sequence: TGTGCCAGCAGCTTAGGGTCGGGGTCCTACAATGAGCAGTTCTTC. The encoded protein is CASSLGSGSYNEQFF.